This note documents a single T cell receptor beta chain sequence. Its antigen remains unidentified. The record has no base qualities; no much larger clone is one base away. CDR1 and CDR2 were assigned from the germline V gene (reference sequence) as SGHNT and YYREEE. Trimming takes 2 bases off V and 1 base off J; junction bases not matched to a gene: 5. From cysteine to phenylalanine, the CDR3 is 16 amino acids long. Only the CDR3 portion is preserved as DNA: 48 bases, with reading frame beginning at the first base. This entry is derived from a study of shared T cell receptors in the human thymus (dated by TCRdb to about 2021). Study-wide context: The study investigated the way shared, self-reactive T-cell receptor alpha chains are produced in the human thymus.

Library prep was done by the immunoSEQ multiplex PCR assay. TCRdb took this table from immuneACCESS and kept in-frame rearrangements with V and J called. Such tables lack part of the clones; where checked against another copy, unresolved V genes explain under half of the gap, and the rest is unexplained. Recorded for this sample are hundreds of thousands of clones; 80% to 90% of them occurred a single time. The leading ten clones occupy under 0.01% of the sample. These records were also assigned to another study, of human thymus T cells. As that second study puts it: The donors were immunologically healthy infants in Finland who had open corrective cardiac surgery for congenital heart defects. Thymus tissue was collected as surgical resects that were removed during corrective cardiac surgery. Usage of V and J gene segments appeared to be biased in both the thymic and the peripheral blood repertoires. The related research found that thymic TCR repertoires overlapped highly between unrelated individuals. The study characterized TCR alpha and beta repertoires from about 8 infant thymus samples and a few related peripheral blood samples. The infant donors were about 6 to 244 days old, and the cohort included roughly six males and a couple of females. After being mechanically released from the tissue, thymocytes were kept at -70 degrees C in pellets of roughly 9.5-32 million cells. A QIAsymphony instrument was used to extract genomic DNA from frozen cell pellets. Using the immunoSEQ multiplex PCR assay, the TCRB and TCRAD loci were amplified from a standardized quantity of quality-controlled genomic DNA. Amplicons spanned the V(D)J region at a length sufficient to cover the CDR3 and identify V and J genes. The amplicons were sequenced on an Illumina platform via the commercial immunoSEQ service. Corrections for primer bias and sequencing errors followed previously described methods, while TCRAD and TCRB definitions were based on the IMGT database. Analysis of the repertoires was done with immunoSEQ Analyzer 3.0 and VDJTools and included basic statistics, V/J segment usage, diversity estimates, rarefaction and pairwise overlap. To estimate diversity, the Chao1, ChaoE, Efron-Thisted, Shannon and inverse Simpson indices were applied, and diversity was also estimated on datasets down-sampled to the smallest sample. Repertoire overlap was determined by strict matching of CDR3 nucleotide sequence, V gene and J gene, and Jaccard-based multidimensional scaling clustering was applied. On average, thymus samples gave roughly 800,000 unique TCRB clonotypes, whereas blood samples gave roughly 80,000.

The chain was built from TRBV5-4 and TRBJ1-1, with TRBD1 matching 10 junction bases. The TCR originated in a boy under three years old with a congenital heart defect. Donor details come from another sample of the same person, matched by shared clones. Input material: thymocytes. The CDR3: CASSFLGTGANTEAFF. The DNA sequence follows: TGTGCCAGCAGCTTCCTCGGGACAGGGGCGAACACTGAAGCTTTCTTT. The entire variable domain, with the stretches around the CDR3 drawn from the reference TRBV5-4 and TRBJ1-1 proteins, is ETGVTQSPTHLIKTRGQQVTLRCSSQSGHNTVSWYQQALGQGPQFIFQYYREEENGRGNFPPRFSGLQFPNYSSELNVNALELDDSALYLCASSFLGTGANTEAFFGQGTRLTVV.